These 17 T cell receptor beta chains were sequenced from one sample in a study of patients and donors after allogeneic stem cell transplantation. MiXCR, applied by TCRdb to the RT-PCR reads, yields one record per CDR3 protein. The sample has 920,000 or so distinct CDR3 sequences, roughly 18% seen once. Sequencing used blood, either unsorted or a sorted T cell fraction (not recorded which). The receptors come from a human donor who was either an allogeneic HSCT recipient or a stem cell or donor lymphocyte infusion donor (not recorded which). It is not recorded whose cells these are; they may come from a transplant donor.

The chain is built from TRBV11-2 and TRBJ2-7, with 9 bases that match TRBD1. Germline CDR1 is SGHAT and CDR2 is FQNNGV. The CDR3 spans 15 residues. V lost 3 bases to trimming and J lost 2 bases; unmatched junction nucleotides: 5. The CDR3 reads CASSFPWDRAYEQYF. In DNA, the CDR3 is TGTGCCAGCAGCTTTCCCTGGGACAGGGCCTACGAGCAGTACTTC.

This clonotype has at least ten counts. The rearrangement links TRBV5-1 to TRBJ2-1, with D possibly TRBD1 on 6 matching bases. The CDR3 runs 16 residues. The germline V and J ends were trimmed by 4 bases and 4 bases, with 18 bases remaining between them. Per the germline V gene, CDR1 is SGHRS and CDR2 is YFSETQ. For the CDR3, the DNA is TGCGCCAGCAGCAACCGGGACACATTGTTATACAATGAGCAGTTCTTC. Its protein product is CASSNRDTLLYNEQFF.

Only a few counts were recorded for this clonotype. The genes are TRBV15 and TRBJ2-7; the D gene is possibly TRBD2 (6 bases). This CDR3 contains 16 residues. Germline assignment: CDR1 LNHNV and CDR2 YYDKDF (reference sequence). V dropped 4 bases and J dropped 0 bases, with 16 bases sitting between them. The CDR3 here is CATSIRPGLSSYEQYF. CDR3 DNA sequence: TGTGCCACCAGCATAAGACCGGGACTGTCCTCCTACGAGCAGTACTTC.

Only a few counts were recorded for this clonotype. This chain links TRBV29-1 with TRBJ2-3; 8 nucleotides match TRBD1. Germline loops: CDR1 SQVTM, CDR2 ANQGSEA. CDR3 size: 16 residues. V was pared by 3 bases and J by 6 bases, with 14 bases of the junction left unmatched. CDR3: CSVDPRAGGFSDTQYF. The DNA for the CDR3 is TGCAGCGTTGACCCCCGGGCAGGGGGCTTCTCCGATACGCAGTATTTT.

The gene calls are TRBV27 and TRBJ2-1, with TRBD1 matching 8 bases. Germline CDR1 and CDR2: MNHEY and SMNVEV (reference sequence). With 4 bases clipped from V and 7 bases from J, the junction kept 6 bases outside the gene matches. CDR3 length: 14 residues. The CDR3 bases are TGTGCCAGCAGTTGGCAGGGGGCTAGGAATGAGCAGTTCTTC. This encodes CASSWQGARNEQFF.

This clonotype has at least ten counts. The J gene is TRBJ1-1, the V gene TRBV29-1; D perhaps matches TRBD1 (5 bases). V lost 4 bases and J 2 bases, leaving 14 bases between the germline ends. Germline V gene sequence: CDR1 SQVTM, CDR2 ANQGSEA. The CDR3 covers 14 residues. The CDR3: CSVATGQVNTEAFF. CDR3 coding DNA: TGCAGCGTTGCGACGGGGCAGGTTAACACTGAAGCTTTCTTT.

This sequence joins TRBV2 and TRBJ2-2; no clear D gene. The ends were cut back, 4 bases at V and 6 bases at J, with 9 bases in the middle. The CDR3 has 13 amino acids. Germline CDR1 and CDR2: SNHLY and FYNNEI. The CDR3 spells CASSVSAPGELFF. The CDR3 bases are TGTGCCAGCAGTGTGTCAGCTCCCGGGGAGCTGTTTTTT.

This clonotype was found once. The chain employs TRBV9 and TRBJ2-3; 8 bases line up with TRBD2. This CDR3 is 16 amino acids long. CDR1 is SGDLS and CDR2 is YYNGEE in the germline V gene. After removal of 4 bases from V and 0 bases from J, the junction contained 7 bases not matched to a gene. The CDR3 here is CASSPRLAFSTDTQYF. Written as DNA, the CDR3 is TGTGCCAGCAGCCCCAGACTAGCGTTTAGCACAGATACGCAGTATTTT.

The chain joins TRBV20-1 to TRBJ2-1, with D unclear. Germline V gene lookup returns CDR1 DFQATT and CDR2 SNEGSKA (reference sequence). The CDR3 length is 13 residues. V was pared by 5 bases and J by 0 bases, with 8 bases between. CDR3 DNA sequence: TGCAGTGCTGGGGATTCCTCCTACAATGAGCAGTTCTTC. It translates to CSAGDSSYNEQFF.

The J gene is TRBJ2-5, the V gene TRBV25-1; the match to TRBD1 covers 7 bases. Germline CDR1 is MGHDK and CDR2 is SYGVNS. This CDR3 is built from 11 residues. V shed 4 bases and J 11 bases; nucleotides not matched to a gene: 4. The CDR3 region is CASSGSGQQYF. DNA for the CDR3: TGTGCCAGCAGTGGGTCGGGACAGCAGTACTTC.

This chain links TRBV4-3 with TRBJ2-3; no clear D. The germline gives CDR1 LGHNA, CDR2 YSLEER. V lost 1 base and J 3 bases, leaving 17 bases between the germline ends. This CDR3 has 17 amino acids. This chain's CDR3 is CASSQGPRSGGTDTQYF. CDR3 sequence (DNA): TGCGCCAGCAGCCAAGGGCCCAGGAGTGGTGGTACAGATACGCAGTATTTT.

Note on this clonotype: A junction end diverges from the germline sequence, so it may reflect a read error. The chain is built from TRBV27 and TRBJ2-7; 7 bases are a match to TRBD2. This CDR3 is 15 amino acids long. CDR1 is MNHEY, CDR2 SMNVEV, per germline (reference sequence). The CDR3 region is CASSLRAGLIYEQHF. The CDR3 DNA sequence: TGTGCCAGCAGTTTAAGAGCGGGGTTAATCTACGAGCAGCACTTC.

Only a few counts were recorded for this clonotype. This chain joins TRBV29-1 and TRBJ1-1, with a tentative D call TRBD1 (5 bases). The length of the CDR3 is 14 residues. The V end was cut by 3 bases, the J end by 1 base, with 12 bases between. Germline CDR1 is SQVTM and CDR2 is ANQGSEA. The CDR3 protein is CSVDGGAPNTEAFF. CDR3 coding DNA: TGCAGCGTTGACGGAGGGGCCCCGAACACTGAAGCTTTCTTT.

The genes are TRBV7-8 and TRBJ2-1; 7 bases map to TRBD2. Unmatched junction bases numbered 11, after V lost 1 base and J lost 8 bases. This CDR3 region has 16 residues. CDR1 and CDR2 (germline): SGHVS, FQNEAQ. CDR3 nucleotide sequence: TGTGCCAGCAGCTTAGACACCGGCGGGAGAATCCATGAGCAGTTCTTC. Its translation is CASSLDTGGRIHEQFF. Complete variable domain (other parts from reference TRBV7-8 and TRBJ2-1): GAGVSQSPRYKVAKRGQDVALRCDPISGHVSLFWYQQALGQGPEFLTYFQNEAQLDKSGLPSDRFFAERPEGSVSTLKIQRTQQEDSAVYLCASSLDTGGRIHEQFFGPGTRLTVL.

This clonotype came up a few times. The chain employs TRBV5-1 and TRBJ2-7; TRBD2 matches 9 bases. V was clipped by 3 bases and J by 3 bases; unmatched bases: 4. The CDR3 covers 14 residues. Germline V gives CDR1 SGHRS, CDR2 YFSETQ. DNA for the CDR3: TGCGCCAGCAGCTACGGGACTAGCATCTACGAGCAGTACTTC. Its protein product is CASSYGTSIYEQYF.

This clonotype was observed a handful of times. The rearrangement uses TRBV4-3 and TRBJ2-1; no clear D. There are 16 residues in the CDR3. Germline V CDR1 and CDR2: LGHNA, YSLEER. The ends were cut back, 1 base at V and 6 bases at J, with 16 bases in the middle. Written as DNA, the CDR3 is TGCGCCAGCAGCCAAGTTCTCCTAGTACACGGCAATGAGCAGTTCTTC. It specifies CASSQVLLVHGNEQFF.

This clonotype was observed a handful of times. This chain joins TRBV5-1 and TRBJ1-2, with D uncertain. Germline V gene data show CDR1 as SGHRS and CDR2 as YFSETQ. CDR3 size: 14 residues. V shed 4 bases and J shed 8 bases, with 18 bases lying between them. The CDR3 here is CASSLRDISSGYTF. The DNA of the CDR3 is TGCGCCAGCAGCCTAAGAGACATCTCGTCCGGCTACACCTTC.